This TCR beta chain is from a study of untreated major depressive disorder. Whole-study results and caveats: Depressed patients' CD4+ T cells carried increased TRBV05-01 (Vbeta 5.1) usage versus control CD4+ T cells.

With regard to this clone: Its matching antigen is unknown.

The germline gives CDR1 MNHNS, CDR2 SASEGT. Trimming shortened V by 2 bases and J by 3 bases, and 11 bases separated the two germline ends. The CDR3 contains 15 residues. Every depressed patient was matched in pairs with a non-depressed control on sex, age, current smoking status and body mass index. Around 28 ml of peripheral blood was collected per donor. Produced via immunoSEQ multiplex PCR; TCRdb's table is partial and in-frame only. This table has under 20,000 clones, 80% to 95% appearing once. This clonotype was obtained from a woman between 35 and 50 years old with major depressive disorder. Input material: CD4+ T cells from PBMCs. The genes are TRBV6-1 and TRBJ1-5; no definite D call. CDR3 protein: CASSEIGTLNQPQHF. The CDR3 DNA reads as TGTGCCAGCAGTGAAATCGGCACTCTCAATCAGCCCCAGCATTTT.